What follows are 32 T cell receptor beta chains derived from one specimen sequenced in a study of blood T cells in healthy people across ages. Primers used in a second PCR of about 7 to 12 cycles were a sample-barcoded 5' primer and a J-beta primer mix. TCRdb re-called the 5' RACE reads through MiXCR, storing one row per CDR3 protein. The sample shows over 600,000 distinct CDR3 sequences, 35% to 50% of them seen only once. Material: blood. The source of these receptors is a man older than 75 in good health.

J is TRBJ1-2 and V is TRBV21-1. TRBV21-1 is shown as a pseudogene. CDR3 length: 14 amino acids. CDR3 in DNA: TGTGCCAGCAGCACACAACCTTGTGGATATGGCTACACCTTC. It is translated as CASSTQPCGYGYTF.

The chain's CDR3 is CASSLEGIFEDNEQFF. The CDR3 nucleotides read TGTGCCAGCAGCTTAGAAGGGATTTTTGAGGACAATGAGCAGTTCTTC. The V gene is TRBV11-2, the J gene TRBJ2-1; the D is unclear. Trimming shortened V by 0 bases and J by 5 bases, and 14 bases separated the two germline ends. The germline V gene encodes CDR1 SGHAT and CDR2 FQNNGV. The CDR3 consists of 16 residues.

This rearrangement joins TRBV30 to TRBJ1-4; TRBD1 aligns across 9 bases. Per the germline V gene, CDR1 is GTSNPN and CDR2 is SVGIG (reference sequence). J was trimmed by 5 bases and V by 3 bases; bases with no gene match: 1. The CDR3 runs 13 residues. The CDR3 loop reads CAWRTGGNEKLFF. The CDR3 DNA reads TGTGCCTGGAGGACAGGGGGGAATGAAAAACTGTTTTTT.

The sample holds one count of this clonotype. The chain has TRBV10-3 and TRBJ2-1, with D possibly matching TRBD2 (5 bases). The DNA end lines up better with TRBJ2-7; the J call may be wrong. This CDR3 contains 16 residues. Per the germline V gene, CDR1 is ENHRY and CDR2 is SYGVKD. In DNA form, the CDR3 reads TGTGCCATCACCCCCACTTCCAGCGGATCCTACAATGAGCAGTACTTC. Amino acid sequence: CAITPTSSGSYNEQYF.

This clonotype has just a few counts. This chain connects TRBV7-2 to TRBJ2-5; D possibly corresponds to TRBD2 (6 bases). This CDR3 region has 13 residues. Deletions cut 3 bases from V and 5 bases from J, with 10 bases between. CDR1 is SGHTA, CDR2 FQGNSA, per germline. Here the CDR3 DNA reads TGTGCCAGCAGCTTCGCGGGACGGGAGACCCAGTACTTC. Its translation is CASSFAGRETQYF. The full variable domain, rest sourced from reference TRBV7-2 and TRBJ2-5, is GAGVSQSPSNKVTEKGKDVELRCDPISGHTALYWYRQSLGQGLEFLIYFQGNSAPDKSGLPSDRFSAERTGGSVSTLTIQRTQQEDSAVYLCASSFAGRETQYFGPGTRLLVL.

The chain combines TRBV7-2 with TRBJ2-3, with TRBD1 matching over 8 bases. V was clipped by 3 bases and J by 0 bases; unmatched bases: 2. CDR1 and CDR2 from the germline V gene are SGHTA and FQGNSA. This CDR3 has 15 residues. The CDR3 region is CASSFDRGSTDTQYF. The CDR3 DNA sequence: TGTGCCAGCAGCTTCGACAGGGGAAGCACAGATACGCAGTATTTT.

This clonotype turned up a few times. V and J are TRBV20-1 and TRBJ2-7; D might be TRBD1 (6 bases). The germline CDR1 and CDR2 sequences are DFQATT and SNEGSKA (reference sequence). V lost 6 bases, J lost 0 bases, and 15 bases lay in between. CDR3 length equals 14 residues. For the CDR3, the DNA is TGCAGTGCGGTCCGGACAGCCAGCTCCTACGAGCAGTACTTC. This encodes CSAVRTASSYEQYF.

The chain uses TRBV4-3 and TRBJ1-1; maybe TRBD1 (6 bases). Trimming left V 4 bases short and J 1 base short, with 13 bases between. Germline V gene data show CDR1 as LGHNA and CDR2 as YSLEER. The CDR3 is 15 amino acids. CDR3 bases: TGCGCCAGCAGCCCTAGATTGGACAGGAACACTGAAGCTTTCTTT. Translated, it gives CASSPRLDRNTEAFF.

The chain carries TRBV11-2 and TRBJ2-1; TRBD2 might be the D (6 bases). V lost 5 bases, J lost 11 bases, and 16 bases lay in between. The CDR3 is 13 residues long. Germline assignment: CDR1 SGHAT and CDR2 FQNNGV. The chain's CDR3 is CASSPGLTNKQFF. The CDR3 nucleotides are TGTGCCAGCAGCCCTGGACTAACTAATAAGCAGTTCTTC. Variable domain in full (rest from reference TRBV11-2 and TRBJ2-1): EAGVAQSPRYKIIEKRQSVAFWCNPISGHATLYWYQQILGQGPKLLIQFQNNGVVDDSQLPKDRFSAERLKGVDSTLKIQPAKLEDSAVYLCASSPGLTNKQFFGPGTRLTVL.

This clonotype was counted between two and nine times. V is TRBV29-1 and J is TRBJ2-7; D might be TRBD2 (5 bases). This CDR3 has 13 amino acids. Trimming removed 6 bases from V and 5 bases from J, with 17 bases in between. Germline lookup yields CDR1 SQVTM and CDR2 ANQGSEA. DNA for the CDR3: TGCAGCGTCGAGGGCCATGATGGCGACGAGCAGTACTTC. It is translated as CSVEGHDGDEQYF.

V usage is TRBV10-3 and J usage is TRBJ2-7; weak D call: TRBD2 (5 bases). Trimming removed 8 bases at V and 0 bases at J, with 14 bases between. This CDR3 contains 14 residues. Germline CDR1 and CDR2: ENHRY and SYGVKD. The CDR3 coding sequence is TGTGCCATCCAAGGCTCTAGCCGCTCCTACGAGCAGTACTTC. This gives the protein CAIQGSSRSYEQYF.

This chain uses TRBV27 with TRBJ1-5; D not resolved. Germline CDR1 and CDR2: MNHEY and SMNVEV (reference sequence). This CDR3 spans 17 amino acids. The V end was cut by 4 bases, the J end by 4 bases, with 20 bases between. CDR3 sequence: CASSSKGNQRGNQPQHF. The DNA of the CDR3 is TGTGCCAGCAGTTCGAAGGGCAACCAGAGAGGGAATCAGCCCCAGCATTTT.

This clonotype has a handful of counts. The genes are TRBV12-3 or TRBV12-4 and TRBJ2-7; tentatively, D is TRBD2 (5 bases). The DNA end is more similar to TRBJ2-5, so the J call may be wrong. There are 13 residues in the CDR3. The CDR3 reads CASSFGSWETQYF. The CDR3 DNA is TGTGCCAGCAGTTTTGGGAGTTGGGAGACCCAGTACTTC.

In this sample, this clonotype turned up a few times. The gene calls are TRBV7-2 and TRBJ2-3; 12 bases are a match to TRBD2. Germline V gene sequence: CDR1 SGHTA, CDR2 FQGNSA. V was clipped by 1 base and J by 4 bases; unmatched bases: 3. This CDR3 is built from 16 residues. The CDR3 DNA sequence: TGTGCCAGCAGCTTAGAGCCTAGCGGGGGGGCAGATACGCAGTATTTT. It codes for CASSLEPSGGADTQYF.

The chain employs TRBV6-1 and TRBJ1-1; 9 nucleotides line up with TRBD1. The germline gives CDR1 MNHNS, CDR2 SASEGT. With 5 bases clipped from V and 10 bases from J, the junction kept 5 bases outside the gene matches. CDR3 length: 12 residues. In DNA form, the CDR3 reads TGTGCCAGCAGTTTAGGGACAGGGCGAGCTTTCTTT. It translates to CASSLGTGRAFF.

The chain links TRBV4-3 to TRBJ1-4, with unresolved D. This CDR3 comprises 16 residues. Trimming removed 3 bases from V and 5 bases from J, with 16 bases in between. From germline, CDR1 is LGHNA and CDR2 YSLEER. Here the CDR3 reads CASSQAGRGTNEKLFF. The CDR3, as DNA: TGCGCCAGCAGCCAGGCCGGACGGGGAACGAATGAAAAACTGTTTTTT.

This clonotype was recorded many times. The V call is TRBV7-2, the J call TRBJ1-1, with TRBD1 matching 7 bases. V was pared by 4 bases and J by 8 bases, with 7 bases of the junction left unmatched. The CDR3 covers 13 residues. CDR1 is SGHTA and CDR2 is FQGNSA in the germline V gene. CDR3 sequence reads: CASSSHRTGEAFF. The CDR3, as DNA: TGTGCCAGCAGCTCCCACCGGACAGGCGAAGCTTTCTTT.

The sample holds one count of this clonotype. Being one base from a much bigger clone, this may be a read error. The V gene is TRBV4-3, the J gene TRBJ1-2; 9 positions match TRBD1. CDR1 is LGHNA and CDR2 is YSLEER in the germline V gene. The CDR3 length is 13 residues. CDR3 DNA sequence: TGCGCCAACAGCCCTACGGGACAGGGACGCTACACCTTC. It encodes CANSPTGQGRYTF.

The CDR3 sequence: CASSVGTPSTDTQYF. CDR3 DNA sequence: TGCGCCAGCAGCGTCGGGACACCCAGCACAGATACGCAGTATTTT. V and J are TRBV5-1 and TRBJ2-3; D is perhaps TRBD1 (6 bases). The germline V gene encodes CDR1 SGHRS and CDR2 YFSETQ. This CDR3 spans 15 amino acids. V was cut by 4 bases and J by 0 bases, with 12 bases left in between.

This clonotype was detected a few times. In DNA, the CDR3 is TGCAGTGCCATTTTTCCAGGGCGGGATTTCCCCCAAGAGACCCAGTACTTC. It is translated as CSAIFPGRDFPQETQYF. The chain combines TRBV20-1 with TRBJ2-5; tentatively, D is TRBD2 (6 bases). The CDR3 spans 17 residues. The germline CDR1 and CDR2 sequences are DFQATT and SNEGSKA (reference sequence). Trimming removed 6 bases at V and 1 base at J, with 24 bases between.

About this clonotype itself: Germline and junction disagree at one end, which may indicate a read error. V is TRBV24-1 and J is TRBJ2-1; 8 nucleotides match TRBD2. CDR1 KGHDR and CDR2 SFDVKD come from the germline V gene. The CDR3 length is 17 residues. CDR3 sequence: CATSDSLAGGGYNEQFF. Written as DNA, the CDR3 is TGTGCTACCAGTGATTCTTTGGCGGGAGGAGGATACAATGAGCAGTTCTTC.

Concerning this clonotype: The junction departs from germline at one end; a sequencing error may be responsible. This chain uses TRBV7-2 with TRBJ1-6, with D maybe TRBD1 (5 bases). The length of the CDR3 is 17 residues. Germline lookup yields CDR1 SGHTA and CDR2 FQGNSA. CDR3 DNA: TGTGCCAGCAGGCCGGGACTCCAGAGCTCCTATAATTCACCCCTCTACTTT. Its translation: CASRPGLQSSYNSPLYF.

This clonotype was detected only once. V usage is TRBV3-1 and J usage is TRBJ2-7; D is uncertain. The CDR3 consists of 15 residues. Germline-derived CDR1 and CDR2 are LGHDT and YNNKEL (reference sequence). V was shortened by 4 bases and J by 3 bases, with 16 bases between the two germline ends. The CDR3 DNA follows: TGTGCCAGCAGCCCACCGACTCCTTCGGTCTACGAGCAGTACTTC. Its protein is CASSPPTPSVYEQYF.

V gene TRBV10-2 combines with J gene TRBJ2-7; D not resolved. The V and J ends lost 2 bases and 6 bases respectively, with 14 bases between them. This CDR3 has 14 amino acids. Germline CDR1 is WSHSY and CDR2 is SAAADI. The CDR3 sequence is CASSESWAPGEQYF. CDR3 bases: TGCGCCAGCAGTGAGAGTTGGGCCCCTGGCGAGCAGTACTTC.

The genes are TRBV3-1 and TRBJ2-4, with TRBD2 identical over 14 bases. This CDR3 has 17 amino acids. J was trimmed by 0 bases and V by 3 bases; bases with no gene match: 1. Per the germline V gene, CDR1 is LGHDT and CDR2 is YNNKEL (reference sequence). The CDR3 loop is CASSQGLAGVAKNIQYF. In DNA, the CDR3 is TGTGCCAGCAGCCAGGGACTAGCGGGAGTAGCCAAAAACATTCAGTACTTC. Drawing the rest from reference TRBV3-1 and TRBJ2-4, the complete variable domain is DTAVSQTPKYLVTQMGNDKSIKCEQNLGHDTMYWYKQDSKKFLKIMFSYNNKELIINETVPNRFSPKSPDKAHLNLHINSLELGDSAVYFCASSQGLAGVAKNIQYFGAGTRLSVL.

This clonotype was counted only a few times. The rearrangement uses TRBV5-1 and TRBJ1-6; tentative D call: TRBD1 (5 bases). This CDR3 has 16 residues. Germline V gene data show CDR1 as SGHRS and CDR2 as YFSETQ. V lost 3 bases, J lost 10 bases, and 20 bases lay in between. The DNA of the CDR3 is TGCGCCAGCAGCTGGGAGGTCGGCGGTGGGGGATCACCCCTCCACTTT. Translation gives CASSWEVGGGGSPLHF.

This chain joins TRBV29-1 and TRBJ2-1; 10 positions match TRBD1. With V trimmed by 6 bases and J by 10 bases, 9 bases remained unmatched. This CDR3 is built from 13 residues. Germline CDR1 and CDR2: SQVTM and ANQGSEA. The DNA for the CDR3 is TGCAGCGTCCAACCGGACAGGGGGGGGGAGCAGTTCTTC. As protein: CSVQPDRGGEQFF.

The rearrangement joins TRBV29-1 to TRBJ2-2, with D perhaps TRBD1 (6 bases). The CDR3 loop spans 14 amino acids. Trimming cost V 4 bases and J 2 bases, with 11 bases left between them. Per germline, CDR1 SQVTM and CDR2 ANQGSEA. In DNA form, the CDR3 reads TGCAGCGTTGCCGGGACATCTAACACCGGGGAGCTGTTTTTT. It is translated as CSVAGTSNTGELFF.

The V gene is TRBV20-1, the J gene TRBJ1-5; 9 bases map to TRBD1. V lost 2 bases to trimming and J lost 6 bases; unmatched junction nucleotides: 8. There are 15 residues in the CDR3. Germline CDR1 reads DFQATT; CDR2 reads SNEGSKA (reference sequence). In nucleotides, the CDR3 is TGCAGTGCTAGAACGGGACAGGGAGGTGGTCAGCCCCAGCATTTT. This translates into CSARTGQGGGQPQHF.

The table lists this clonotype with a few counts. V is TRBV27 and J is TRBJ2-1; 7 positions agree with TRBD1. V shed 7 bases, J shed 0 bases, and the junction held 3 bases outside the gene matches. The CDR3 spans 14 residues. Germline CDR1 MNHEY, CDR2 SMNVEV (reference sequence). The CDR3 region has the DNA TGTGCCAGCACGGGACAGAACTCCTACAATGAGCAGTTCTTC. Translated, it gives CASTGQNSYNEQFF.

The rearrangement joins TRBV25-1 to TRBJ2-5; D tentatively reads TRBD1 or TRBD2 (5 bases each). The germline gives CDR1 MGHDK, CDR2 SYGVNS. The V and J ends lost 4 bases and 2 bases respectively, with 14 bases between them. This CDR3 has 15 amino acids. The CDR3 DNA reads as TGTGCCAGCAGTGGGTCGGTGGGACCGCAAGAGACCCAGTACTTC. Amino acid sequence: CASSGSVGPQETQYF.

To note about this clonotype: Relative to the germline gene, one junction end is altered; a read error may explain this. The gene calls are TRBV6-1 and TRBJ2-6; D unclear. This CDR3 is 15 amino acids long. Germline V lookup: CDR1 MNHNS, CDR2 SASEGT. The CDR3 coding sequence is TGTGCCCGCAGTTTACACGTCTCTGGGGCCAACGTCCTGACTTTC. Amino acid sequence: CARSLHVSGANVLTF.